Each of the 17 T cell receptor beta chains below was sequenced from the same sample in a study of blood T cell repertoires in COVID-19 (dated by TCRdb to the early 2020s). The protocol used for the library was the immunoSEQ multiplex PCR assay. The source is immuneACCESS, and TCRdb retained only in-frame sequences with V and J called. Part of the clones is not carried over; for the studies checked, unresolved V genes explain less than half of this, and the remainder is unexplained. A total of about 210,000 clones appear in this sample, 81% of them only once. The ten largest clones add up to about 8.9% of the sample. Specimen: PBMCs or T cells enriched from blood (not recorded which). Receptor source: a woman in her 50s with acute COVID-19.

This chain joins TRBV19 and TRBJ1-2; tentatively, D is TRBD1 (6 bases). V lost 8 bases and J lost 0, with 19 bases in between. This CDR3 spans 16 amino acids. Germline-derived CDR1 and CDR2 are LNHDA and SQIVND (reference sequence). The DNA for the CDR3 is TGTGCCAGTGGGAAGGCGGGGGCGCAGACTAACTATGGCTACACCTTC. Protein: CASGKAGAQTNYGYTF.

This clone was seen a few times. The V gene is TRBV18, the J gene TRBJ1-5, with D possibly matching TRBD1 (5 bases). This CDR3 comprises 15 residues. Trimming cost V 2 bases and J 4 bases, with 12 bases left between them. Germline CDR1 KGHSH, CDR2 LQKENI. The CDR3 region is CASSPFDSPNQPQHF. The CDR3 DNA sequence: TGTGCCAGCTCACCATTCGACAGCCCAAATCAGCCCCAGCATTTT.

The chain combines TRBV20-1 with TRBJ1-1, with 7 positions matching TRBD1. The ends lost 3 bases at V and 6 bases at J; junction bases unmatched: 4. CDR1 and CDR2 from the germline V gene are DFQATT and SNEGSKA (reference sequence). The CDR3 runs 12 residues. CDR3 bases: TGCAGTGCTAGTCGGGACAGCCCTGAAGCTTTCTTT. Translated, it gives CSASRDSPEAFF.

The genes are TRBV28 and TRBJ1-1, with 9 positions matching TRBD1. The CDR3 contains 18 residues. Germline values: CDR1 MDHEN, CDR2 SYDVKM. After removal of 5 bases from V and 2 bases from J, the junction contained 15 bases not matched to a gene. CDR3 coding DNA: TGTGCCAGCAGTCCCCCCCCGGGACAGGGTGGAGGCAACACTGAAGCTTTCTTT. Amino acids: CASSPPPGQGGGNTEAFF.

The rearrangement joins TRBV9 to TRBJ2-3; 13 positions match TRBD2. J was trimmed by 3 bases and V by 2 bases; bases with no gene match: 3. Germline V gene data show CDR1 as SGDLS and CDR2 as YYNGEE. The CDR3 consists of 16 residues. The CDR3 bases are TGTGCCAGCAGCGTCGGACTAGCGGGAGTTACAGATACGCAGTATTTT. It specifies CASSVGLAGVTDTQYF.

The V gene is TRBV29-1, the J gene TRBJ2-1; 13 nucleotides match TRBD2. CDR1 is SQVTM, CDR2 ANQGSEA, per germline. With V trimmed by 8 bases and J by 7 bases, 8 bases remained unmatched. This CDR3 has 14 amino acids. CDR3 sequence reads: CSSWTSGRRNEQFF. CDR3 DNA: TGCAGCTCCTGGACTAGCGGGAGAAGGAATGAGCAGTTCTTC.

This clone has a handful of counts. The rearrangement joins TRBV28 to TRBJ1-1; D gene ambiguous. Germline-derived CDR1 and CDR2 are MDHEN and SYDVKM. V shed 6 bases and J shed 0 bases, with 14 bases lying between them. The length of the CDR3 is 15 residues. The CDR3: CASRSRAGLNTEAFF. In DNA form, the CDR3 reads TGTGCCAGCAGATCCCGGGCGGGATTGAACACTGAAGCTTTCTTT.

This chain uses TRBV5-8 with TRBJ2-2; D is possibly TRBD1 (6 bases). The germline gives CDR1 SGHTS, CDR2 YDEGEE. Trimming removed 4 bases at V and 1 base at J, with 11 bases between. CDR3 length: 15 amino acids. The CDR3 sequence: CASSPGHLNTGELFF. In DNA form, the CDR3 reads TGTGCCAGCAGCCCGGGACACCTGAACACCGGGGAGCTGTTTTTT.

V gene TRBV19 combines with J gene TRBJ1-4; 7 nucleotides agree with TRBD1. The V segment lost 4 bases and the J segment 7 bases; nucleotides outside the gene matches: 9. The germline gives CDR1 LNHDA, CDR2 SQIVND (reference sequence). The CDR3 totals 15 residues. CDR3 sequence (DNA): TGTGCCAGTAGTACTCGACGGGACAGAGCTGAAAAACTGTTTTTT. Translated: CASSTRRDRAEKLFF. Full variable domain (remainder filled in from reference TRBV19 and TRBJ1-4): DGGITQSPKYLFRKEGQNVTLSCEQNLNHDAMYWYRQDPGQGLRLIYYSQIVNDFQKGDIAEGYSVSREKKESFPLTVTSAQKNPTAFYLCASSTRRDRAEKLFFGSGTQLSVL.

The CDR3 protein is CASSLGTSRDEQYF. CDR3 bases: TGTGCCAGCAGCTTGGGGACAAGCAGGGACGAGCAGTACTTC. The V call is TRBV7-9, the J call TRBJ2-7; D is possibly TRBD1 (6 bases). This CDR3 comprises 14 residues. The ends were cut back, 3 bases at V and 5 bases at J, with 14 bases in the middle. Germline V gene sequence: CDR1 SEHNR, CDR2 FQNEAQ (reference sequence). The variable domain in full, with the rest retrieved from reference TRBV7-9 and TRBJ2-7, is DTGVSQNPRHKITKRGQNVTFRCDPISEHNRLYWYRQTLGQGPEFLTYFQNEAQLEKSRLLSDRFSAERPKGSFSTLEIQRTEQGDSAMYLCASSLGTSRDEQYFGPGTRLTVT.

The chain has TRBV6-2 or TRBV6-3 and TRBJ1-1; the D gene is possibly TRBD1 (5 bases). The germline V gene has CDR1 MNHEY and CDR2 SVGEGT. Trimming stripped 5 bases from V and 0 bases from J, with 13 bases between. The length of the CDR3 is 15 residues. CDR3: CASSHRQNMNTEAFF. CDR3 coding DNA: TGTGCCAGCAGTCATCGACAGAACATGAACACTGAAGCTTTCTTT.

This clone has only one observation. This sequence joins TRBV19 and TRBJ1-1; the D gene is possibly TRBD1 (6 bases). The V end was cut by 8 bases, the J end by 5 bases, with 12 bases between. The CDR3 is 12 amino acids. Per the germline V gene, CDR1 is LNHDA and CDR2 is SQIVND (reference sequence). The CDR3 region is CASGTGRTEAFF. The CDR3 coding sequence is TGTGCCAGTGGTACAGGGAGGACTGAAGCTTTCTTT.

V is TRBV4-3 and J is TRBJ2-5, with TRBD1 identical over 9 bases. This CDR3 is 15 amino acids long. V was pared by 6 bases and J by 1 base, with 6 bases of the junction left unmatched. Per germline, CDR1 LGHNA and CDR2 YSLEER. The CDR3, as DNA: TGCGCCAGCAGTTTGGGACAGGGCACCCAAGAGACCCAGTACTTC. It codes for CASSLGQGTQETQYF.

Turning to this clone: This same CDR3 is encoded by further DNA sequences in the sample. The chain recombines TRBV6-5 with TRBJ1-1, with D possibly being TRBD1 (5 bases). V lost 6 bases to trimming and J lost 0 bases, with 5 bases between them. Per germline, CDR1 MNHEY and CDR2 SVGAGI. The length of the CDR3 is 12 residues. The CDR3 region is CASRTVNTEAFF. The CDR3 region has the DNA TGTGCCAGCAGGACAGTGAACACTGAAGCTTTCTTT.

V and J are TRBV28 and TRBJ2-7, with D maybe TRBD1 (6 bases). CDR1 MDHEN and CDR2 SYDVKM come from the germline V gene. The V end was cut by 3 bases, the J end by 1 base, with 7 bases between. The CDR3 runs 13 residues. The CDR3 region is CASSFGTSYEQYF. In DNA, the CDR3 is TGTGCCAGCAGTTTCGGGACATCCTACGAGCAGTACTTC. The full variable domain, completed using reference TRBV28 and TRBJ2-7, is DVKVTQSSRYLVKRTGEKVFLECVQDMDHENMFWYRQDPGLGLRLIYFSYDVKMKEKGDIPEGYSVSREKKERFSLILESASTNQTSMYLCASSFGTSYEQYFGPGTRLTVT.

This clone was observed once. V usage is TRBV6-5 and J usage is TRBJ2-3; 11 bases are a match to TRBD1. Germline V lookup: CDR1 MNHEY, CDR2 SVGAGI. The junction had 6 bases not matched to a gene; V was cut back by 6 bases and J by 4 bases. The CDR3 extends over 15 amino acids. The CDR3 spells CASRGGTGGADTQYF. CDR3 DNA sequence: TGTGCCAGCAGGGGCGGGACAGGGGGAGCAGATACGCAGTATTTT.

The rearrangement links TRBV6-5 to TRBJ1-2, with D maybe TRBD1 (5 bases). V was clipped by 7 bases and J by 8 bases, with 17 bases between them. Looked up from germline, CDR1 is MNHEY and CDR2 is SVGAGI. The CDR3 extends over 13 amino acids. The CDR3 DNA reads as TGTGCCAGCAAACTTAACAGGTCTCGGGGCTACACCTTC. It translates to CASKLNRSRGYTF.